What follows are 30 T cell receptor beta chains derived from one specimen sequenced in a study of early T cells in non-severe SARS-CoV-2 infection. TCRdb processed the 5' RACE reads anew with MiXCR; each CDR3 protein has one entry. Here the sample spans around 63,000 distinct CDR3 sequences, about a tenth being singletons. The specimen comprised whole blood, sampled at baseline. The receptors originated from an adult who was a healthcare worker with PCR-confirmed SARS-CoV-2 infection or an uninfected control (not recorded which).

In its sample, this clonotype was seen many times. The V gene is TRBV6-4, the J gene TRBJ1-5; no clear D. The germline gives CDR1 MRHNA, CDR2 SNTAGT. The V end was cut by 5 bases, the J end by 3 bases, with 11 bases between. This CDR3 contains 14 residues. The CDR3 nucleotides read TGTGCCAGCAGTTCGGGGTATACCAATCAGCCCCAGCATTTT. Translated, it gives CASSSGYTNQPQHF.

This clonotype was counted many times. The chain couples TRBV6-2 or TRBV6-3 to TRBJ2-5; possibly TRBD1 or TRBD2 for D (5 bases each). Germline V CDR1 and CDR2: MNHEY, SVGEGT. CDR3 length: 15 amino acids. Trimming took 6 bases from V and 5 from J, leaving 19 bases between them. The CDR3 coding sequence is TGTGCCAGCAGCGAGCCGGGACGGAAAAGGGAGACCCAGTACTTC. It encodes CASSEPGRKRETQYF.

DNA for the CDR3: TGTGCCAGCAGCGCCTCCGGGTCCAACACCGGGGAGCTGTTTTTT. This sequence encodes CASSASGSNTGELFF. J is TRBJ2-2 and V is TRBV5-6; no firm D call. Germline assignment: CDR1 SGHDT and CDR2 YYEEEE. This CDR3 spans 15 amino acids. With 4 bases removed from V and 2 bases from J, the gap between germline ends came to 12 bases.

The sample holds many counts of this clonotype. The chain uses TRBV20-1 and TRBJ2-5, with 9 bases that match TRBD1. The V segment lost 1 base and the J segment 5 bases; nucleotides outside the gene matches: 8. Per the germline V gene, CDR1 is DFQATT and CDR2 is SNEGSKA (reference sequence). The CDR3 has 15 amino acids. In DNA form, the CDR3 reads TGCAGTGCTAGAGTAAGGGGACAGGGCCGGGAGACCCAGTACTTC. Its translation: CSARVRGQGRETQYF.

This clonotype appeared a few times. This sequence joins TRBV28 and TRBJ1-5; D remains unclear. V shed 7 bases and J shed 1 base, with 11 bases lying between them. Germline lookup yields CDR1 MDHEN and CDR2 SYDVKM. There are 14 residues in the CDR3. The CDR3 loop is CASTLGGSNQPQHF. In DNA form, the CDR3 reads TGTGCCAGCACTTTGGGCGGAAGCAATCAGCCCCAGCATTTT.

This clonotype was counted ten times or more. V is TRBV28 and J is TRBJ1-1, with D possibly being TRBD1 (6 bases). Germline V gene sequence: CDR1 MDHEN, CDR2 SYDVKM. CDR3 length: 14 amino acids. The V and J ends lost 7 bases and 0 bases respectively, with 12 bases between them. CDR3 protein: CASIEGQLNTEAFF. As DNA, the CDR3 is TGTGCCAGCATAGAAGGACAGTTGAACACTGAAGCTTTCTTT.

This clonotype was counted many times. The rearrangement links TRBV29-1 to TRBJ2-1; tentatively, D is TRBD2 (5 bases). With 7 bases removed from V and 3 bases from J, the gap between germline ends came to 16 bases. The CDR3 extends over 14 amino acids. Germline CDR1 is SQVTM and CDR2 is ANQGSEA. The CDR3 DNA sequence: TGCAGCGCCGGGATTCCGGGTCTCTACAATGAGCAGTTCTTC. Residues: CSAGIPGLYNEQFF.

CDR3 coding DNA: TGCGCCAGCAACCTAGGACCGAGTAATGAAAAACTGTTTTTT. This codes for CASNLGPSNEKLFF. The chain combines TRBV5-1 with TRBJ1-4; D unclear. This CDR3 spans 14 amino acids. Trimming pared 6 bases from V and 4 bases from J, leaving 13 bases between. Germline V CDR1 and CDR2: SGHRS, YFSETQ.

This clonotype was counted a few times. The rearrangement uses TRBV29-1 and TRBJ2-3; 9 positions match TRBD2. This CDR3 contains 15 residues. Germline V gives CDR1 SQVTM, CDR2 ANQGSEA. V shed 3 bases, J shed 3 bases, and the junction held 7 bases outside the gene matches. CDR3 residues: CSVEVSGRNTDTQYF. Here the CDR3 DNA reads TGCAGCGTTGAGGTTAGCGGGAGAAATACAGATACGCAGTATTTT.

V gene TRBV6-1 combines with J gene TRBJ2-3; 8 positions match TRBD2. Trimming cost V 4 bases and J 2 bases; bases outside gene matches: 5. CDR1 and CDR2 from the germline V gene are MNHNS and SASEGT. The CDR3 is made up of 15 amino acids. The CDR3 DNA reads as TGTGCCAGCAGTGGAGCGGGAGCTGTCACAGATACGCAGTATTTT. Translation gives CASSGAGAVTDTQYF.

The V call is TRBV5-1, the J call TRBJ2-3; D is perhaps TRBD2 (5 bases). This CDR3 has 17 residues. Germline loops: CDR1 SGHRS, CDR2 YFSETQ. V was trimmed by 0 bases and J by 4 bases, leaving 18 bases between them. CDR3: CASSLDPIASWADTQYF. The CDR3 coding sequence is TGCGCCAGCAGCTTGGATCCGATAGCGTCCTGGGCAGATACGCAGTATTTT. The full variable domain, completed using reference TRBV5-1 and TRBJ2-3, is KAGVTQTPRYLIKTRGQQVTLSCSPISGHRSVSWYQQTPGQGLQFLFEYFSETQRNKGNFPGRFSGRQFSNSRSEMNVSTLELGDSALYLCASSLDPIASWADTQYFGPGTRLTVL.

At least ten counts were recorded for this clonotype. The chain employs TRBV9 and TRBJ2-1; 8 nucleotides agree with TRBD2. With 3 bases clipped from V and 9 bases from J, the junction kept 5 bases outside the gene matches. This CDR3 has 13 residues. Germline V CDR1 and CDR2: SGDLS, YYNGEE. CDR3 residues: CASSAGGTTEQFF. The CDR3 DNA reads as TGTGCCAGCAGCGCGGGGGGGACTACTGAGCAGTTCTTC.

This clonotype occurred many times. J is TRBJ2-6 and V is TRBV29-1; D not certain. V lost 3 bases, J lost 2 bases, and 11 bases lay in between. CDR1 and CDR2 from the germline V gene are SQVTM and ANQGSEA. The CDR3 is 15 residues long. In DNA form, the CDR3 reads TGCAGCGTTGAGATCCCAGACACTGGGGCCAACGTCCTGACTTTC. Translating gives CSVEIPDTGANVLTF.

This clonotype has ten or more counts. The chain combines TRBV7-8 with TRBJ2-1; 12 nucleotides line up with TRBD2. The ends lost 5 bases at V and 8 bases at J; junction bases unmatched: 10. The CDR3 is made up of 16 amino acids. Germline CDR1 reads SGHVS; CDR2 reads FQNEAQ. The CDR3 bases are TGTGCCAGCAGCCCTAGCGGGAGGGCCGGGGGTCATGAGCAGTTCTTC. Protein product: CASSPSGRAGGHEQFF.

This chain connects TRBV18 to TRBJ2-7, with D maybe TRBD1 (6 bases). With 2 bases removed from V and 0 bases from J, the gap between germline ends came to 8 bases. The CDR3 totals 14 residues. Germline V gene lookup returns CDR1 KGHSH and CDR2 LQKENI. The CDR3: CASSPWTDSYEQYF. The CDR3 nucleotides are TGTGCCAGCTCACCATGGACAGACTCCTACGAGCAGTACTTC.

This clonotype was seen repeatedly, ten times or more. The rearrangement links TRBV20-1 to TRBJ2-5; 9 positions match TRBD2. Germline trimming cut 1 base from V and 1 base from J; bases unmatched to any gene: 10. CDR1 is DFQATT and CDR2 is SNEGSKA in the germline V gene (reference sequence). CDR3 length: 17 residues. DNA of the CDR3: TGCAGTGCTAGAGCCTGGGCGGGAGGGTTGACCCAAGAGACCCAGTACTTC. It specifies CSARAWAGGLTQETQYF.

This clonotype is large. This rearrangement joins TRBV14 to TRBJ2-7, with 9 positions matching TRBD1. The V and J ends lost 4 bases and 5 bases, in that order; junction bases with no gene match: 9. Germline V gives CDR1 SGHDN, CDR2 FVKESK. The CDR3 runs to 15 residues. CDR3 DNA sequence: TGTGCCAGCAGCCCCAGCGCCGGGACAGGGAACGAGCAGTACTTC. The encoded protein is CASSPSAGTGNEQYF.

This clonotype was seen many times. This chain uses TRBV6-2 or TRBV6-3 with TRBJ1-5; D is uncertain. The CDR3 totals 12 residues. V was cut by 6 bases and J by 7 bases, with 10 bases left in between. The V gene's germline CDR1 is MNHEY and CDR2 SVGEGT. The CDR3 region is CASSERRQPQHF. The CDR3 DNA sequence: TGTGCCAGCAGCGAGAGGAGGCAGCCCCAGCATTTT.

The rearrangement links TRBV29-1 to TRBJ1-3; D call uncertain. This CDR3 is built from 14 residues. V lost 5 bases to trimming and J lost 3 bases, with 14 bases between them. Germline CDR1 is SQVTM and CDR2 is ANQGSEA. Here the CDR3 DNA reads TGCAGCGTTCGCCGGTCGGCTGGTGGAAACACCATATATTTT. Amino acids: CSVRRSAGGNTIYF.

The V call is TRBV6-2 or TRBV6-3, the J call TRBJ1-2; weak D call: TRBD1 (6 bases). Germline V gene sequence: CDR1 MNHEY, CDR2 SVGEGT. The V end lost 4 bases, the J end lost 4 bases, and 10 bases lay between the germline ends. The CDR3 loop spans 13 amino acids. CDR3 amino acids: CASSFTGSYGYTF. Written as DNA, the CDR3 is TGTGCCAGCAGTTTCACAGGGAGCTATGGCTACACCTTC.

Ten or more counts support this clonotype. The chain employs TRBV27 and TRBJ1-2; D not resolved. Deletions cut 0 bases from V and 5 bases from J, with 10 bases between. Per the germline V gene, CDR1 is MNHEY and CDR2 is SMNVEV (reference sequence). The CDR3 contains 14 residues. DNA of the CDR3: TGTGCCAGCAGTTTATCTCCCATACGATATGGCTACACCTTC. This codes for CASSLSPIRYGYTF.

This clonotype turned up a few times. This chain links TRBV20-1 with TRBJ1-2, with 7 positions matching TRBD1. Germline loops: CDR1 DFQATT, CDR2 SNEGSKA (reference sequence). This CDR3 region has 12 residues. V was clipped by 5 bases and J by 5 bases; unmatched bases: 5. For the CDR3, the DNA is TGCAGTGCTCGACAGGGAGGGTATGGCTACACCTTC. Translation: CSARQGGYGYTF.

The chain uses TRBV4-2 and TRBJ2-1, with TRBD2 matching 9 bases. Germline V gene sequence: CDR1 LGHNA, CDR2 YNFKEQ. This CDR3 is built from 15 residues. Trimming at V came to 1 base and at J to 7 bases, leaving 5 bases not matched to a gene. The CDR3 loop is CASSQGPSGKNEQFF. The CDR3 nucleotides are TGTGCCAGCAGCCAAGGGCCTAGCGGGAAGAATGAGCAGTTCTTC.

There are many counts of this clonotype. V gene TRBV24-1 combines with J gene TRBJ1-1; D gene ambiguous. Trimming took 4 bases from V and 9 from J, leaving 14 bases between them. This CDR3 region has 13 residues. Germline loops: CDR1 KGHDR, CDR2 SFDVKD. The DNA of the CDR3 is TGTGCCACCAGTGACCCCGGTACGCTTAAAGCTTTCTTT. It specifies CATSDPGTLKAFF.

This clonotype has ten or more counts. The chain couples TRBV11-2 to TRBJ2-7, with 11 bases matching TRBD2. Trimming cost V 5 bases and J 5 bases; bases outside gene matches: 5. Germline CDR1 is SGHAT and CDR2 is FQNNGV. The CDR3 has 14 amino acids. The DNA for the CDR3 is TGTGCCAGCAGCCTAGCGGGGGGCTACGACGAGCAGTACTTC. Translation gives CASSLAGGYDEQYF. Combining the CDR3 with reference TRBV11-2 and TRBJ2-7 gives the whole variable domain EAGVAQSPRYKIIEKRQSVAFWCNPISGHATLYWYQQILGQGPKLLIQFQNNGVVDDSQLPKDRFSAERLKGVDSTLKIQPAKLEDSAVYLCASSLAGGYDEQYFGPGTRLTVT.

The rearrangement joins TRBV11-2 to TRBJ2-3; 8 bases match TRBD1. This CDR3 spans 15 amino acids. Germline values: CDR1 SGHAT, CDR2 FQNNGV. The junction had 6 bases not matched to a gene; V was cut back by 6 bases and J by 1 base. The DNA for the CDR3 is TGTGCCAGCAGTCAGGACAGGGTCGGCACAGATACGCAGTATTTT. Its translation is CASSQDRVGTDTQYF.

This clonotype showed up many times. The chain uses TRBV5-1 and TRBJ2-1, with a tentative D call TRBD2 (6 bases). Germline-derived CDR1 and CDR2 are SGHRS and YFSETQ. This CDR3 is built from 13 residues. V shed 6 bases and J shed 4 bases, with 11 bases lying between them. The CDR3 DNA is TGCGCCAGCAAGGGCGGGGATTACAATGAGCAGTTCTTC. This gives the protein CASKGGDYNEQFF.

This clonotype has at least ten counts. This sequence joins TRBV7-9 and TRBJ2-5; D possibly uses TRBD1 or TRBD2 (5 bases each). The V gene's germline CDR1 is SEHNR and CDR2 FQNEAQ (reference sequence). The CDR3 is made up of 14 amino acids. The V and J ends lost 5 bases and 0 bases respectively, with 10 bases between them. CDR3 DNA sequence: TGTGCCAGCAGCCTTGGGACCAACCAAGAGACCCAGTACTTC. This codes for CASSLGTNQETQYF.

This clonotype occurred many times. In DNA, the CDR3 is TGTGCCAGCTCACCAGTTGTGCCTAGCGGGAAGGGCGAGCAGTACTTC. Protein product: CASSPVVPSGKGEQYF. The genes are TRBV18 and TRBJ2-7, with TRBD2 matching over 9 bases. Losses at the gene ends were 2 bases for V and 6 bases for J; bases not matched to a gene: 11. CDR3 size: 16 residues. CDR1 is KGHSH and CDR2 is LQKENI in the germline V gene.

This clonotype was counted only a few times. The gene calls are TRBV29-1 and TRBJ2-1, with a possible D match to TRBD1 (6 bases). The CDR3 is made up of 15 amino acids. CDR1 is SQVTM and CDR2 is ANQGSEA in the germline V gene. Trimming took off 1 base at V and 3 bases at J, with 13 bases between the two ends. CDR3: CSVEVGHGVYNEQFF. For the CDR3, the DNA is TGCAGCGTTGAAGTGGGACACGGGGTCTACAATGAGCAGTTCTTC.